This TCR beta chain was sequenced for a study of CD8 T cell repertoires and HIV-1 epitope variants. Background on the study: Each of Twenty-five Gag and Nef epitope peptides stimulated a separate culture. IL-2, IL-7 and IL-15 were added on days 3 and 7 of approximately 11-day cultures.

TCR beta CDR3 was sequenced at survey depth on immunoSEQ. Assay: immunoSEQ multiplex PCR; the TCRdb copy retains only in-frame clones and omits some. The table has fewer than 6,500 clones, under 70% seen once. As for this clone: What it recognizes is unknown.

Trimming left V 5 bases short and J 1 base short, with 13 bases between. Germline V gene data show CDR1 as MDHEN and CDR2 as SYDVKM. The CDR3 has 15 amino acids. The chain is built from TRBV28 and TRBJ2-3; D might be TRBD1 or TRBD2, each matching 5 bases. Specimen: cultured CD8+ T cells derived from PBMCs. The receptor's source is a male donor with HIV. The CDR3 DNA sequence: TGTGCCAGCAGTCCCTGGGACGGAGGCACAGATACGCAGTATTTT. It yields the protein CASSPWDGGTDTQYF.